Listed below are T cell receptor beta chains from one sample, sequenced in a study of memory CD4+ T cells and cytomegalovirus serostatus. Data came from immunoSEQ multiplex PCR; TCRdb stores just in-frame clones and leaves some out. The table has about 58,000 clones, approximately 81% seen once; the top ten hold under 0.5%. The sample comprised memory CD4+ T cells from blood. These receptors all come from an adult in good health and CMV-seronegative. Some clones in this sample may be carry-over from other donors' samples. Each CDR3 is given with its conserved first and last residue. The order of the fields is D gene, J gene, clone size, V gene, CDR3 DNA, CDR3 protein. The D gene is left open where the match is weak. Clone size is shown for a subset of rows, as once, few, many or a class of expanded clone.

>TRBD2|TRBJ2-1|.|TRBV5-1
TGCGCCAGCAGCTTTAAGACTAGCGGGAGGGGACAGGGGGTTCACAATGAGCAGTTCTTC
CASSFKTSGRGQGVHNEQFF
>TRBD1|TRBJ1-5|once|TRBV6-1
TGTGCCAGCAGTCGACAGGGCGGTCAGCCCCAGCATTTT
CASSRQGGQPQHF
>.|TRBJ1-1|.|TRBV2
TGTGCCAGCAGTGAGACTCGAGAAGCTTTCTTT
CASSETREAFF
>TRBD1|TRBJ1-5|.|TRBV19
TGTGCCAGTAGCGACAGGGGGCGTAATCAGCCCCAGCATTTT
CASSDRGRNQPQHF
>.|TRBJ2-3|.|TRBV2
TGTGCCAGCAGTGAAGCTGGGGGCGTCACAGATACGCAGTATTTT
CASSEAGGVTDTQYF
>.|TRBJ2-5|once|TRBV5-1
TGCGCCAGCAGCTTGGCCGGGAGAGGGGAAGAGACCCAGTACTTC
CASSLAGRGEETQYF
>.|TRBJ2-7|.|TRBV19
TGTGCCAGTAGTAATGGACAACGAAAGTACTTC
CASSNGQRKYF
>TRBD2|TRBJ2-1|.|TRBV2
TGTGCCAGCAGTGTAGGAGCGGGAGGGATGAATGAGCAGTTCTTC
CASSVGAGGMNEQFF
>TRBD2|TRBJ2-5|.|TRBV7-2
TGTGCCAGCAGCTTAGTAGCGGGAGGGCAAGAGACCCAGTACTTC
CASSLVAGGQETQYF
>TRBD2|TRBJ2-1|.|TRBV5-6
TGTGCCAGCAGCCTGACTAGCCTCCTTTACAATGAGCAGTTCTTC
CASSLTSLLYNEQFF
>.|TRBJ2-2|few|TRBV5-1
TGCGCCAGTCAACCTTTACAGAACACCGGGGAGCTGTTTTTT
CASQPLQNTGELFF
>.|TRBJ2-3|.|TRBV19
TGTGCCAGCGCACGGGAGAAAGGGTATGATACGCAGTATTTT
CASAREKGYDTQYF
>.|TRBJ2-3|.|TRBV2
TGTGCCAGCAGTGTGTTGGGCACAGATACGCAGTATTTT
CASSVLGTDTQYF
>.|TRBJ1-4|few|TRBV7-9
TGTGCCAGCAGCTTAGGGGGGAGCAATGAAAAACTGTTTTTT
CASSLGGSNEKLFF
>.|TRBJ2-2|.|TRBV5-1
TGCGCCAGCAGCTTGGTCGCGAACACCGGGGAGCTGTTTTTT
CASSLVANTGELFF
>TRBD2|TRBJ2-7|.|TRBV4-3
TGCGCCAGCAGCCAAGAGCGGCTAGCGGAGCCCCCCTACGAGCAGTACTTC
CASSQERLAEPPYEQYF
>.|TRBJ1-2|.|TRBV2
TGTGCCAGCAGTGAGCAGCTTGGCTACACCTTC
CASSEQLGYTF
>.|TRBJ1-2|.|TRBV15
TGTGCCACCAGCAGAGATCGGGCCCGTTTCACCTTC
CATSRDRARFTF
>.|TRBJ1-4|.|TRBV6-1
TGTGCCAGCAAGCGGGTGTACGGCGAAAAACTGTTTTTT
CASKRVYGEKLFF
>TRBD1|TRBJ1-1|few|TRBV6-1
TGTGCCAGCAGAGAACAGGGGGCTGGCACTGAAGCTTTCTTT
CASREQGAGTEAFF
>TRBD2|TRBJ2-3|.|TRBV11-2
TGTGCCAGCAGCTTACCTAGCGGGAGAGGGTTAGATACGCAGTATTTT
CASSLPSGRGLDTQYF
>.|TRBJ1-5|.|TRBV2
TGTGCCAGCAAGTTAGGCGGGGATAGCAATCAGCCCCAGCATTTT
CASKLGGDSNQPQHF
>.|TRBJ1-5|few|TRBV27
TGTGCCAGCAGTTCCGCGGGGCTGTTGGGTCAGCCCCAGCATTTT
CASSSAGLLGQPQHF
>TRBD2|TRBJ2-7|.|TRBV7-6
TGTGCCAGCAGCTTTGGTCCCCCAGCGGGAGGCTCCTACGAGCAGTACTTC
CASSFGPPAGGSYEQYF
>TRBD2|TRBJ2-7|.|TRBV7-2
TGTGCCAGCAGTTTGCCGACTAGCGGATTTTACGAGCAGTACTTC
CASSLPTSGFYEQYF
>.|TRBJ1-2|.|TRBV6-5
TGTGCCACTATCCGTTGGCAGTCATCCGAATATGGCTACACCTTC
CATIRWQSSEYGYTF
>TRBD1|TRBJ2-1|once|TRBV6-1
TGTGCCAGCATCGAGGACAGGGGAGCCTACAATGAGCAGTTCTTC
CASIEDRGAYNEQFF
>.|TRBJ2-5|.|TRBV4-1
TGCGCCAGCAGCCAAGTCGGACTCTGGGGAGAGACCCAGTACTTC
CASSQVGLWGETQYF
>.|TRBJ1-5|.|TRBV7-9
TGTGCCAGCAGCCAGATTTGGGATCATCAGCCCCAGCATTTT
CASSQIWDHQPQHF
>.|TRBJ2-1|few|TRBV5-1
TGCGCCAGCAGCTTGGCCGTACGGGCCTACAATGAGCAGTTCTTC
CASSLAVRAYNEQFF
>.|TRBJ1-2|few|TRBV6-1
TGTGCCGGATCGACTAACTATGGCTACACCTTC
CAGSTNYGYTF
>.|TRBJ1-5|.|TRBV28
TGTGCCAGCAGTTTGCGGGGTGCACCCCAGCATTTT
CASSLRGAPQHF
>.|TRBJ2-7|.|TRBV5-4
TGTGCCAGCAGCTTAGGAACCGGGAACTACGAGCAGTACTTC
CASSLGTGNYEQYF
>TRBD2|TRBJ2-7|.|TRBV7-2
TGTGCCAGCAGCCTTTTAGCTCCTCTAGCGGGAGGGCCTTACGAGCAGTACTTC
CASSLLAPLAGGPYEQYF
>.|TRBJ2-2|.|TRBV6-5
TGTGCCAGCAGTCAGGGACTCCTCTACACCGGGGAGCTGTTTTTT
CASSQGLLYTGELFF
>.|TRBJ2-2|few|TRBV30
TGTGCCTGGAATCTCTTATCGAACACCGGGGAGCTGTTTTTT
CAWNLLSNTGELFF
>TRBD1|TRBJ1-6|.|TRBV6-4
TGTGCCAGCAGTGAGACAGGGATGGGGAATTCACCCCTCCACTTT
CASSETGMGNSPLHF
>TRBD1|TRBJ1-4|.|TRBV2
TGTGCCAGCGTGGGTGAGACAGGGCCTAGCGAAAAACTGTTTTTT
CASVGETGPSEKLFF
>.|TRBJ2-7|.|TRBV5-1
TGCGCCAGCAGCTACGGACGGGATTTCTACGAGCAGTACTTC
CASSYGRDFYEQYF
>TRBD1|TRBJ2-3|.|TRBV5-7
TGTGCCAGCAGCTGGGATCTCGGGGACAGCCGCACAGATACGCAGTATTTT
CASSWDLGDSRTDTQYF
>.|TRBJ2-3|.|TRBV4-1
TGCGCCAGCAGCCAAGATCAGGTCCCAGATACGCAGTATTTT
CASSQDQVPDTQYF
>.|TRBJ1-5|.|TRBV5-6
TGTGCCAGCAGTGAAAGGGGGGGATGGCAGCCCCAGCATTTT
CASSERGGWQPQHF
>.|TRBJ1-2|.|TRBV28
TGTGCCAGCAGTTTACGGGGAATGAACTATGGCTACACCTTC
CASSLRGMNYGYTF
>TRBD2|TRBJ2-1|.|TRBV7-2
TGTGCCAGCAGCTTAGGTGGGACTAGCGGTACCAATGAGCAGTTCTTC
CASSLGGTSGTNEQFF
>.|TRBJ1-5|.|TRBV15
TGTGCCACCAGCAGAGGAACAGGGTATCGTAATCAGCCCCAGCATTTT
CATSRGTGYRNQPQHF
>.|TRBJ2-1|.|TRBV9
TGTGCCAGCAGCGCCCGGGAACTGAACAATGAGCAGTTCTTC
CASSARELNNEQFF
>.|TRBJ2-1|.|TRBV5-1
TGCGCCAGCAGCTTGGCGACGGGACGGAGATACAATGAGCAGTTCTTC
CASSLATGRRYNEQFF
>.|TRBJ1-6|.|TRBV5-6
TGTGCCAGCAGCGACCTGGCCAGGGTGAATTCACCCCTCCACTTT
CASSDLARVNSPLHF
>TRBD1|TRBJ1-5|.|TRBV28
TGTGCCAGCAGTTTTCATACTGGGGCAGGGGGTTTCAATCAGCCCCAGCATTTT
CASSFHTGAGGFNQPQHF
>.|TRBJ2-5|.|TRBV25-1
TGTGCCAGCAGTGATGGGCCGCAAGAGACCCAGTACTTC
CASSDGPQETQYF
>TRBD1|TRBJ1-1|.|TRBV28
TGTGCCAGCAACGACGTCAAGGACAGGGGAGCTTTCTTT
CASNDVKDRGAFF
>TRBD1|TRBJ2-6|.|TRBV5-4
TGTGCCAGCAGCTCCCGGGACAGGACTATAGAGGGGGCCAACGTCCTGACTTTC
CASSSRDRTIEGANVLTF
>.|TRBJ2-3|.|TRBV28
TGTGCCAGCAGTGGGGACGCACTCCGAGATACGCAGTATTTT
CASSGDALRDTQYF
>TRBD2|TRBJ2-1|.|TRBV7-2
TGTGCCAGCAGCCCCCGGACTAGCGGAACTGCCCCAAATGAGCAGTTCTTC
CASSPRTSGTAPNEQFF
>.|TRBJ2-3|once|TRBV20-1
TGCAGTGCTAGTCGCGTCGATACGCAGTATTTT
CSASRVDTQYF
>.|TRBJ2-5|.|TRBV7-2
TGTGCCAGCAGCTCCCAGGTGGGGGCCCAAGAGACCCAGTACTTC
CASSSQVGAQETQYF
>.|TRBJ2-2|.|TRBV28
TGTGCCAGTCCCCGGGGCCCTACGAACACCGGGGAGCTGTTTTTT
CASPRGPTNTGELFF
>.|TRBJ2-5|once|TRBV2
TGTGCCAGCAGTGAACAGGGGTTAGACCAAGAGACCCAGTACTTC
CASSEQGLDQETQYF
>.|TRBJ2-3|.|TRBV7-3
TGTGCCAGCAGCTTAACGTACGGAGATACGCAGTATTTT
CASSLTYGDTQYF